This TCR beta chain is from a study of T-cell reconstitution after alpha-beta-depleted transplantation in children. The V end lost 4 bases, the J end lost 3 bases, and 12 bases lay between the germline ends. The V gene's germline CDR1 is KGHDR and CDR2 SFDVKD. The CDR3 totals 14 residues. Preparation of the TCRbeta library was carried out with unique molecular identifiers. MiXCR, run by TCRdb on the PCR reads, gives a single entry per CDR3 protein. The sample has under 300,000 distinct CDR3 sequences; around 9.7% are singletons. There are many counts of this clonotype. Sequenced here: PBMCs from the stem cell graft donor, sampled from the stem cell graft. The sequence was collected from a human donor who donated a stem cell graft to a child with SCID. The chain carries TRBV24-1 and TRBJ2-7; D perhaps matches TRBD2 (6 bases). The CDR3 coding sequence is TGTGCCACCAGTGACACCGGGGGAGGCTACGAGCAGTACTTC. It is translated as CATSDTGGGYEQYF.